This TCR beta chain was found in a study of beta chain features in type 1 diabetes. Study overall: Researchers looked at around 100 million sorted cells across all samples. Overall study findings and caveats: Patients with type 1 diabetes carried fewer insertions and had more deletions at their VDJ junctions. Because the template was cDNA, high-expressing cells might be over-represented.

The authors reverse transcribed all of the isolated RNA, so sequencing captured expressed TCRB transcripts. Assay used: immunoSEQ multiplex PCR; TCRdb lists only in-frame clones, some missing. The repertoire holds around 250,000 clones, roughly two thirds seen once, with 0.053% in the top ten. CDR3 size: 14 residues. Germline CDR1 SNHLY, CDR2 FYNNEI. Trimming cost V 3 bases and J 2 bases, with 8 bases left between them. Only one count was recorded for this clone. The antigen remains undetermined. Sorted cells reached over 95% purity in every population. The specimen was naive CD4+ T cells from blood. The TCR was taken from a man aged 30 to 39 in good health. The chain recombines TRBV2 with TRBJ2-1; D is unresolved. In DNA, the CDR3 is TGTGCCAGCAGTGATGATGAGACCTACAATGAGCAGTTCTTC. It translates to CASSDDETYNEQFF.